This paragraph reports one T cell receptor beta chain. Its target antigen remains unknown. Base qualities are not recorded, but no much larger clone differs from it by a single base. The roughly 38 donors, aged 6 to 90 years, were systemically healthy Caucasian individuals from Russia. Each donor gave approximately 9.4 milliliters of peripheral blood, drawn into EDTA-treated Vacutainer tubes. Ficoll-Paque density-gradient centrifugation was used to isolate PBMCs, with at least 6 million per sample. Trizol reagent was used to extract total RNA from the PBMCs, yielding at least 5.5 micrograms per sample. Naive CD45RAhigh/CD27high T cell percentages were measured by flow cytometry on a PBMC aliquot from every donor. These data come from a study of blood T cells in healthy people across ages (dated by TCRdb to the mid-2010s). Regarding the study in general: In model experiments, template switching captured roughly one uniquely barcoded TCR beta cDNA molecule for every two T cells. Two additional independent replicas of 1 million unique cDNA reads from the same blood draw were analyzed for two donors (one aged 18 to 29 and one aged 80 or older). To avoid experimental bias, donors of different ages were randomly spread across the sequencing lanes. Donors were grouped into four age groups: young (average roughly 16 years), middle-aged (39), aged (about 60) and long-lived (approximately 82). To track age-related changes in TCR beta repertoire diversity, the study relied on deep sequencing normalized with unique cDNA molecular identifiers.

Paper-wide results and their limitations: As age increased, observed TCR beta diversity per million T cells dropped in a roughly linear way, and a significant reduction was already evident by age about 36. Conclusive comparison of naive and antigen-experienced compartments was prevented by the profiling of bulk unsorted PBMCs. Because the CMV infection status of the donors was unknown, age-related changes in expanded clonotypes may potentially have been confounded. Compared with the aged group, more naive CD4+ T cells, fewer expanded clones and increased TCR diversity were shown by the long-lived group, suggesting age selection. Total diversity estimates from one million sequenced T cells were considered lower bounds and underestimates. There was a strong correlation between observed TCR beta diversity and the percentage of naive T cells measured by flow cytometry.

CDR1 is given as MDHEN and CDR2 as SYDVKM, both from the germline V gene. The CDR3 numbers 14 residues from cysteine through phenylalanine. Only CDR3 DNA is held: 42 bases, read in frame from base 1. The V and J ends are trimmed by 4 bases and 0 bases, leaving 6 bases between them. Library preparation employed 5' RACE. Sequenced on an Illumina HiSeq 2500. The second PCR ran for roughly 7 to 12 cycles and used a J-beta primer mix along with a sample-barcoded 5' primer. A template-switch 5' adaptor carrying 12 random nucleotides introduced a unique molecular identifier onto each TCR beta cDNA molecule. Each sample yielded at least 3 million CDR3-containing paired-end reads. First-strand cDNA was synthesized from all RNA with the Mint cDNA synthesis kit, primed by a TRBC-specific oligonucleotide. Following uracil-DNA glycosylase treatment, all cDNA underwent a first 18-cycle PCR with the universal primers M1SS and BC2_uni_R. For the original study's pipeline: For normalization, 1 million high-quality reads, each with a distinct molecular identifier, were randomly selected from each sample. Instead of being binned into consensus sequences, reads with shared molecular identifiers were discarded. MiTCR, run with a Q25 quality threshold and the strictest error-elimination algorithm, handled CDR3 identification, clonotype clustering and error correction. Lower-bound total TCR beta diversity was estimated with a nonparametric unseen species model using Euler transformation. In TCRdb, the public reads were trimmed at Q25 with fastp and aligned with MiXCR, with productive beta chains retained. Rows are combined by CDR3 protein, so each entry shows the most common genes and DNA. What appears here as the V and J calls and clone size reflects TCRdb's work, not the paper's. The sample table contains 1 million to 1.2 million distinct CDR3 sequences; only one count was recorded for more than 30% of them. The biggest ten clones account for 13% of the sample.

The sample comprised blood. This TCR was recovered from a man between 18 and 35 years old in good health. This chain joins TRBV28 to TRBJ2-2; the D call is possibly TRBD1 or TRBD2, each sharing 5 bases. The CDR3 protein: CASSWGTNTGELFF. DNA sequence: TGTGCCAGCAGTTGGGGGACGAACACCGGGGAGCTGTTTTTT.